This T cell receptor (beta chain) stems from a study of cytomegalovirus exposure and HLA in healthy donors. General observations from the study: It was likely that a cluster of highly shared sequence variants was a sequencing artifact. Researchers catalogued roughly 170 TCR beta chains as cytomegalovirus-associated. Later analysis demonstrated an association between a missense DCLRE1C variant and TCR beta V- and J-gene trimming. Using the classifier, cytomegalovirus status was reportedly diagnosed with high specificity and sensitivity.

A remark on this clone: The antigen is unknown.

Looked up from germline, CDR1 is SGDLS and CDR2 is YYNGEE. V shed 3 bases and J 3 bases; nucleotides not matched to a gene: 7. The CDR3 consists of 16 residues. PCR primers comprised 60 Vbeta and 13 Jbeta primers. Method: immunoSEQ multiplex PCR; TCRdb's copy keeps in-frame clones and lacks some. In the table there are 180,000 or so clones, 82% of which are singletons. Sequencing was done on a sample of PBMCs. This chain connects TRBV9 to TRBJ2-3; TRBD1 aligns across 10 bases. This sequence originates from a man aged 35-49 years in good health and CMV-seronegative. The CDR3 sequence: CASSGDRGRGTDTQYF. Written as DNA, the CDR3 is TGTGCCAGCAGCGGCGACAGGGGGCGCGGGACAGATACGCAGTATTTT.